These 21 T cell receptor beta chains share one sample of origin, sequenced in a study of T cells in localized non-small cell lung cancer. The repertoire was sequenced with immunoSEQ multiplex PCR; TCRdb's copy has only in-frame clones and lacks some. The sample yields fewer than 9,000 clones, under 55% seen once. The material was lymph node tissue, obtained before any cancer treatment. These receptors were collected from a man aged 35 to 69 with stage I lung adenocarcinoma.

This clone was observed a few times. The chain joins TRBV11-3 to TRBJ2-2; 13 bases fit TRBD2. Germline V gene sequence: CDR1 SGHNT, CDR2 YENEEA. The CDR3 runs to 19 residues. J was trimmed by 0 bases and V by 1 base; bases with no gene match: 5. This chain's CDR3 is CASSLGRLAGGANTGELFF. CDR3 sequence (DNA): TGTGCCAGCAGCTTAGGCCGACTAGCGGGGGGAGCGAACACCGGGGAGCTGTTTTTT.

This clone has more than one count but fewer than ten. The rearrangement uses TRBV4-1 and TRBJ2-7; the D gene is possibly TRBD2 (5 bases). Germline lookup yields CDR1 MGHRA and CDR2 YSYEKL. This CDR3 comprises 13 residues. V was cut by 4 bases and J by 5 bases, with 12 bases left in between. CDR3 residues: CASSPNARDEQYF. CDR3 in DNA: TGCGCCAGCAGCCCCAACGCGCGGGACGAGCAGTACTTC.

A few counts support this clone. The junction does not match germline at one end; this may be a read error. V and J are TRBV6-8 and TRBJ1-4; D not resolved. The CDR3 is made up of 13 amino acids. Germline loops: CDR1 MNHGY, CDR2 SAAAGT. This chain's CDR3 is CASSDSTNEKLFF. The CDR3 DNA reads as TGTGCCAGCAGTGACTCTACAAATGAAAAACTGTTTTTT.

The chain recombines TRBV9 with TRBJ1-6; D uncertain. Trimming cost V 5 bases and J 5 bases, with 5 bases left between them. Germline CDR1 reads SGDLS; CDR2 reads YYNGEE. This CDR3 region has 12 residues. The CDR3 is CASSGDNSPLHF. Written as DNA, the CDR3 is TGTGCCAGCAGTGGGGATAATTCACCCCTCCACTTT.

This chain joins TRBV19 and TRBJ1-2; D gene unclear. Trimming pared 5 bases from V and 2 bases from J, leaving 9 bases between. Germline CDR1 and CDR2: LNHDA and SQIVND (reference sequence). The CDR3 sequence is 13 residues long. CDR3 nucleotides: TGTGCCAGTAGTTTAGGGTCGAACTATGGCTACACCTTC. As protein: CASSLGSNYGYTF.

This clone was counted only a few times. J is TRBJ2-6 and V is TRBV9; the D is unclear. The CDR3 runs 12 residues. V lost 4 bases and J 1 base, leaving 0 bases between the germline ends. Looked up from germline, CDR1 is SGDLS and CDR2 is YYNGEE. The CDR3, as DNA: TGTGCCAGCAGCTCTGGGGCCAACGTCCTGACTTTC. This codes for CASSSGANVLTF.

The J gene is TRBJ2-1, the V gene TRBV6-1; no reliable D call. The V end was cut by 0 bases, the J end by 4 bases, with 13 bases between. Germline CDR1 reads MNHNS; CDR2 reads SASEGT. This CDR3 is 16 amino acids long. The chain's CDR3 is CASSEAHPGVYNEQFF. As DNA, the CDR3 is TGTGCCAGCAGTGAAGCCCACCCTGGAGTTTACAATGAGCAGTTCTTC.

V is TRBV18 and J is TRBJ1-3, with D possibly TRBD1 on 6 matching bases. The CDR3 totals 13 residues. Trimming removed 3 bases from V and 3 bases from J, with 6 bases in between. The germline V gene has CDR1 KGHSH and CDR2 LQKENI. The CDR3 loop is CASSPTGGNTIYF. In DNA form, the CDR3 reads TGTGCCAGCTCACCGACAGGTGGAAACACCATATATTTT. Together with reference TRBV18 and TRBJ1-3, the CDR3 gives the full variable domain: NAGVMQNPRHLVRRRGQEARLRCSPMKGHSHVYWYRQLPEEGLKFMVYLQKENIIDESGMPKERFSAEFPKEGPSILRIQQVVRGDSAAYFCASSPTGGNTIYFGEGSWLTVV.

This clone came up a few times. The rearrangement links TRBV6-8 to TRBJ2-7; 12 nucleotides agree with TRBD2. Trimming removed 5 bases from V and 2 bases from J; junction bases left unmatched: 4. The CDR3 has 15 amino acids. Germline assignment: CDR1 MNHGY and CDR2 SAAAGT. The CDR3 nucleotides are TGTGCCAGCAGTGACGGACTAGCGGGGCCCTACGAGCAGTACTTC. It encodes CASSDGLAGPYEQYF.

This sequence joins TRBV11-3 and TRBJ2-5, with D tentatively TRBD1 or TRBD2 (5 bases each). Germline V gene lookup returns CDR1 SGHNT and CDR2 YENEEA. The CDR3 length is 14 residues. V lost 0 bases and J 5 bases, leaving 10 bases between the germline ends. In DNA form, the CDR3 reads TGTGCCAGCAGCTTAGAGGGGCGAGGGGAGACCCAGTACTTC. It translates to CASSLEGRGETQYF. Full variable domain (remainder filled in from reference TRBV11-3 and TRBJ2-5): EAGVVQSPRYKIIEKKQPVAFWCNPISGHNTLYWYLQNLGQGPELLIRYENEEAVDDSQLPKDRFSAERLKGVDSTLKIQPAELGDSAVYLCASSLEGRGETQYFGPGTRLLVL.

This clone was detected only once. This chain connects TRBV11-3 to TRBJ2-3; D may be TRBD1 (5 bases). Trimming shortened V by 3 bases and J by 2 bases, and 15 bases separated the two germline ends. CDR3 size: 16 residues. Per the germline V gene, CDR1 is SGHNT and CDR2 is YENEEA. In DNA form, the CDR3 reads TGTGCCAGCAGCTTGGGGTTTGGGGCCTACACAGATACGCAGTATTTT. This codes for CASSLGFGAYTDTQYF.

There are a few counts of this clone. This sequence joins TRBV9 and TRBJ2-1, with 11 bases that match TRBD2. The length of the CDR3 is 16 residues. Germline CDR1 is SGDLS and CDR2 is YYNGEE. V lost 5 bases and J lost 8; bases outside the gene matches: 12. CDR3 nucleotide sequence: TGTGCCAGCAGTGGAGGAACTAGCGGGGGACACGATGAGCAGTTCTTC. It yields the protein CASSGGTSGGHDEQFF.

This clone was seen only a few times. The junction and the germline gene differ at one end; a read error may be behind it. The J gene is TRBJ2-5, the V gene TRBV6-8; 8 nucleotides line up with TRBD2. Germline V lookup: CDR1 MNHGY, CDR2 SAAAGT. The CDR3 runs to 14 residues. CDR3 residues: CAISVAREGETQYF. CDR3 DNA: TGTGCCATCAGTGTAGCTCGGGAGGGCGAGACCCAGTACTTC.

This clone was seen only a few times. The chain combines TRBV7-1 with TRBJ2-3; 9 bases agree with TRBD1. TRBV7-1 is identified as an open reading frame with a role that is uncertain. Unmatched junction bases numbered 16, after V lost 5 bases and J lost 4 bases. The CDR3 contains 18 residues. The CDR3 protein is CASSKVPGQGFGSDTQYF. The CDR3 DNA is TGTGCCAGCAGCAAAGTCCCGGGACAGGGATTTGGCTCAGATACGCAGTATTTT.

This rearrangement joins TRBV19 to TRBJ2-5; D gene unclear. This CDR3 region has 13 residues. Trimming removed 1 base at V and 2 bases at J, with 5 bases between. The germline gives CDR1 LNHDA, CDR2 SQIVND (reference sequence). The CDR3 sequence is CASSIVTQETQYF. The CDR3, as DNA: TGTGCCAGTAGTATAGTGACTCAAGAGACCCAGTACTTC. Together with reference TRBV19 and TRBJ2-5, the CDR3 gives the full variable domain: DGGITQSPKYLFRKEGQNVTLSCEQNLNHDAMYWYRQDPGQGLRLIYYSQIVNDFQKGDIAEGYSVSREKKESFPLTVTSAQKNPTAFYLCASSIVTQETQYFGPGTRLLVL.

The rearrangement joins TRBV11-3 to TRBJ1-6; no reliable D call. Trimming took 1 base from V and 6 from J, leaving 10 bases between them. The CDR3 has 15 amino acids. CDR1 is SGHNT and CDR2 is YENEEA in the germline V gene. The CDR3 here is CASSLGPGGNSPLHF. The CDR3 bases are TGTGCCAGCAGCTTAGGCCCGGGAGGTAATTCACCCCTCCACTTT.

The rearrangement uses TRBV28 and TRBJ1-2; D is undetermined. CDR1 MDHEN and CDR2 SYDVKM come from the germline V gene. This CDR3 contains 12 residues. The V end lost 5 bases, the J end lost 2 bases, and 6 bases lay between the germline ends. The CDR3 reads CASSQINYGYTF. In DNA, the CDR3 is TGTGCCAGCAGTCAGATAAACTATGGCTACACCTTC.

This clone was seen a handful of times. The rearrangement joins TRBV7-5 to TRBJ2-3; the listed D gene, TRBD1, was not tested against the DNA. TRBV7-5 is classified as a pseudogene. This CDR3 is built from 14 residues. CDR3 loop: CASRQGFGTDTQYF. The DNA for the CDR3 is TGTGCCAGCCGACAGGGATTCGGCACAGATACGCAGTATTTT.

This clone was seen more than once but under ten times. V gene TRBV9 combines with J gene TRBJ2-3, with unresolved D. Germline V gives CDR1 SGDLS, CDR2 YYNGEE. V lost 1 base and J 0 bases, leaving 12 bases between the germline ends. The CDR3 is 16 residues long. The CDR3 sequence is CASSVFLGTSTDTQYF. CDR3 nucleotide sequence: TGTGCCAGCAGCGTATTTTTGGGAACTAGCACAGATACGCAGTATTTT.

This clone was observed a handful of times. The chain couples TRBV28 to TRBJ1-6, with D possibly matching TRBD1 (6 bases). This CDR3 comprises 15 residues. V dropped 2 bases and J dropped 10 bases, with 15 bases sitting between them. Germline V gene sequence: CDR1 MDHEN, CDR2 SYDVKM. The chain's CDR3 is CASSLRGAPGSPLHF. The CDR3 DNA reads TGTGCCAGCAGTTTACGGGGGGCCCCAGGGTCACCCCTCCACTTT.

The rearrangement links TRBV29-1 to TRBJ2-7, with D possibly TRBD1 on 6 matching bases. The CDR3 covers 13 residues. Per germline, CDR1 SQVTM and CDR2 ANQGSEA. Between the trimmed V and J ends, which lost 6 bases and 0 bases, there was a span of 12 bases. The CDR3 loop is CSVRGSSSYEQYF. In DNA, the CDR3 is TGCAGCGTCAGGGGTTCCAGCTCCTACGAGCAGTACTTC.